This paragraph reports one T cell receptor (beta chain). Data came from immunoSEQ multiplex PCR; TCRdb stores just in-frame clones and leaves some out. This table holds approximately 50,000 clones, approximately 94% found once. Germline V gene sequence: CDR1 SGHVS, CDR2 FNYEAQ. The CDR3 runs 16 residues. J was trimmed by 4 bases and V by 5 bases; bases with no gene match: 8. The sample originates from a study of T cell changes during pregnancy in multiple sclerosis. Specimen: CD4+ T cells from peripheral blood mononuclear cells, collected in the third trimester of pregnancy. The TCR originated in a female donor with multiple sclerosis, enrolled in a pregnancy study. J is TRBJ1-3 and V is TRBV7-6; TRBD1 agrees at 10 bases. CDR3 amino acids: CASSPRQGASGNTIYF. DNA for the CDR3: TGTGCCAGCAGCCCCCGACAGGGGGCTAGCGGAAACACCATATATTTT.